One sample yielded the 30 T cell receptor beta chains listed below, sequenced in a study of T cells after yellow fever vaccination (dated by TCRdb to between 2018 and 2021). The label giving this sample's treatment or condition can be read as: live attenuated yellow fever vaccine strain. Library preparation was by 5' RACE. Instrument on record: Illumina HiSeq 2500. TCRdb cleaned the public reads at Q25 with fastp, built clones with MiXCR and kept in-frame beta chains. Merged by CDR3 protein, the rows form single entries marked with the most common genes and DNA. Present in this sample are about 74,000 distinct CDR3 sequences, about 6.6% of which were seen just once. Together, the top ten hold around 35% of the sample. Sequences were derived from CD8+ T cells sorted from PBMCs, sampled 4 to 6 days after the first yellow fever vaccination. These TCRs come from a man aged 18 to 29 who received the YFV17D yellow fever vaccine.

This clonotype was counted between two and nine times. The CDR3 protein is CASSVGRLGVTDTQYF. The CDR3 DNA is TGTGCCAGCAGCGTAGGGAGATTGGGGGTCACAGATACGCAGTATTTT. V is TRBV9 and J is TRBJ2-3; D may correspond to TRBD1 or TRBD2 (5 bases each). CDR1 SGDLS and CDR2 YYNGEE come from the germline V gene. The CDR3 is made up of 16 amino acids. V shed 0 bases and J shed 2 bases, with 13 bases lying between them.

This clonotype was detected only a few times. The chain carries TRBV27 and TRBJ2-7; 7 nucleotides agree with TRBD2. V lost 4 bases and J lost 4; bases outside the gene matches: 7. The CDR3 extends over 14 amino acids. Germline V gene sequence: CDR1 MNHEY, CDR2 SMNVEV (reference sequence). The CDR3 spells CASSSSTSSYEQYF. The CDR3 DNA sequence: TGTGCCAGCAGTTCCTCGACTAGCTCGTACGAGCAGTACTTC.

The chain links TRBV6-2 or TRBV6-3 to TRBJ1-1; a weak D match, TRBD1 (6 bases). The germline V and J ends were trimmed by 2 bases and 8 bases, with 12 bases remaining between them. This CDR3 has 13 amino acids. Germline CDR1 reads MNHEY; CDR2 reads SVGEGT. The CDR3: CASSYRRTAEAFF. The CDR3 region has the DNA TGTGCCAGCAGTTACCGGCGGACAGCAGAAGCTTTCTTT.

At least ten counts were recorded for this clonotype. V gene TRBV2 combines with J gene TRBJ2-1; D is perhaps TRBD1 or TRBD2 (5 bases each). Trimming shortened V by 7 bases and J by 9 bases, and 22 bases separated the two germline ends. This CDR3 is 15 amino acids long. Germline loops: CDR1 SNHLY, CDR2 FYNNEI. The CDR3 coding sequence is TGTGCCAGCAAGCGCCTCCCCCGGGACCGTGGTGAGCAGTTCTTC. It yields the protein CASKRLPRDRGEQFF.

This clonotype was picked up a small number of times. V is TRBV5-1 and J is TRBJ1-6; no clear D gene. This CDR3 contains 13 residues. In germline, CDR1 is SGHRS, CDR2 YFSETQ. V was shortened by 0 bases and J by 9 bases, with 7 bases between the two germline ends. DNA for the CDR3: TGCGCCAGCAGCTTGGGTTCGGTTTCACCCCTCCACTTT. Amino acids: CASSLGSVSPLHF.

This clonotype has a count of ten or more. The chain recombines TRBV4-1 with TRBJ1-4; D call uncertain. This CDR3 contains 13 residues. Trimming cost V 7 bases and J 3 bases, with 9 bases left between them. Germline CDR1 and CDR2: MGHRA and YSYEKL. This CDR3 is CASKGPANEKLFF. The DNA for the CDR3 is TGCGCCAGCAAAGGCCCGGCTAATGAAAAACTGTTTTTT.

This clonotype appeared many times. V gene TRBV20-1 combines with J gene TRBJ1-1, with 8 nucleotides matching TRBD1. Trimming removed 3 bases from V and 4 bases from J; junction bases left unmatched: 7. Germline loops: CDR1 DFQATT, CDR2 SNEGSKA (reference sequence). The CDR3 spans 14 residues. CDR3 amino acids: CSASSWQGATEAFF. The CDR3 DNA is TGCAGTGCTAGCTCCTGGCAGGGGGCCACTGAAGCTTTCTTT.

The chain uses TRBV7-3 and TRBJ2-1, with D unresolved. Germline loops: CDR1 SGHTA, CDR2 FQGTGA. This CDR3 spans 13 amino acids. V lost 5 bases and J lost 5, with 10 bases in between. CDR3 nucleotide sequence: TGTGCCAGCAGCAAGGCCCTGAACAATGAGCAGTTCTTC. Protein: CASSKALNNEQFF.

In this sample, this clonotype turned up a few times. This chain connects TRBV5-6 to TRBJ2-2; D is uncertain. The CDR3 is made up of 13 amino acids. CDR1 is SGHDT, CDR2 YYEEEE, per germline. V shed 2 bases and J shed 4 bases, with 6 bases lying between them. The CDR3 DNA reads TGTGCCAGCAGCTTCTTTTTCACCGGGGAGCTGTTTTTT. It codes for CASSFFFTGELFF. Using reference TRBV5-6 and TRBJ2-2 for the parts outside the CDR3, the full variable domain is DAGVTQSPTHLIKTRGQQVTLRCSPKSGHDTVSWYQQALGQGPQFIFQYYEEEERQRGNFPDRFSGHQFPNYSSELNVNALLLGDSALYLCASSFFFTGELFFGEGSRLTVL.

This clonotype has a handful of counts. The chain links TRBV4-1 to TRBJ1-2; D gene unclear. V lost 0 bases and J lost 3, with 14 bases in between. The germline V gene encodes CDR1 MGHRA and CDR2 YSYEKL. The CDR3 sequence is 16 residues long. CDR3 sequence reads: CASSQDTGLVYYGYTF. Here the CDR3 DNA reads TGCGCCAGCAGCCAAGATACCGGACTGGTATACTATGGCTACACCTTC.

In this sample, this clonotype turned up many times. The chain employs TRBV5-1 and TRBJ2-5; no clear D. Germline CDR1 and CDR2: SGHRS and YFSETQ. The CDR3 extends over 15 amino acids. V lost 1 base to trimming and J lost 0 bases, with 10 bases between them. DNA of the CDR3: TGCGCCAGCAGCTTGTGGGCAGCCGACCAAGAGACCCAGTACTTC. It codes for CASSLWAADQETQYF.

In its sample, this clonotype was seen many times. An end of the junction differs from the germline gene, which may be a read error. The CDR3 sequence: CSARGDTDSGNTIYF. The CDR3 nucleotides read TGCAGTGCCAGAGGGGACACTGACTCTGGAAACACCATATATTTT. The rearrangement uses TRBV20-1 and TRBJ1-3, with a possible D match to TRBD1 (6 bases). Germline V gene lookup returns CDR1 DFQATT and CDR2 SNEGSKA (reference sequence). The CDR3 runs to 15 residues.

This clonotype was found a few times. CDR3 amino acids: CASSPLQGSSLGEQFF. The CDR3 DNA follows: TGTGCCAGCAGCCCGTTACAGGGTAGCAGTTTGGGTGAGCAGTTCTTC. This chain connects TRBV27 to TRBJ2-1; D possibly corresponds to TRBD1 (6 bases). The CDR3 has 16 amino acids. Germline CDR1 is MNHEY and CDR2 is SMNVEV (reference sequence). Trimming cost V 6 bases and J 9 bases, with 24 bases left between them.

This chain connects TRBV29-1 to TRBJ1-4; D might be TRBD1 (5 bases). The CDR3 has 12 amino acids. Trimming removed 2 bases at V and 11 bases at J, with 12 bases between. Per germline, CDR1 SQVTM and CDR2 ANQGSEA. CDR3 region: CSVEKQEGKLFF. CDR3 DNA: TGCAGCGTTGAAAAACAGGAGGGGAAACTGTTTTTT.

This clonotype was seen only a few times. This rearrangement joins TRBV5-5 to TRBJ1-6; D possibly corresponds to TRBD1 (5 bases). V lost 4 bases to trimming and J lost 10 bases, with 21 bases between them. CDR1 and CDR2 (germline): SGHKS, YYEKEE (reference sequence). CDR3 length: 16 amino acids. CDR3: CASSPNPGAGSSPLHF. DNA of the CDR3: TGTGCCAGCAGCCCTAATCCTGGGGCAGGGAGCTCACCCCTCCACTTT.

In its sample, this clonotype was seen a few times. The chain employs TRBV4-3 and TRBJ2-5; D gene unclear. The CDR3 has 16 amino acids. Germline-derived CDR1 and CDR2 are LGHNA and YSLEER. With 0 bases removed from V and 0 bases from J, the gap between germline ends came to 11 bases. The DNA of the CDR3 is TGCGCCAGCAGCCAAGATTCGGGCAGGAACCAAGAGACCCAGTACTTC. Protein: CASSQDSGRNQETQYF.

This clonotype has just a few counts. The chain has TRBV27 and TRBJ1-5; 8 bases fit TRBD1. This CDR3 has 15 amino acids. With V trimmed by 6 bases and J by 6 bases, 10 bases remained unmatched. Germline V gene sequence: CDR1 MNHEY, CDR2 SMNVEV (reference sequence). The chain's CDR3 is CASRYTGGLGQPQHF. The CDR3 DNA reads as TGTGCCAGCAGGTACACAGGGGGTTTGGGTCAGCCCCAGCATTTT.

At least ten counts were recorded for this clonotype. V gene TRBV3-1 combines with J gene TRBJ2-1; the match to TRBD2 covers 8 bases. With 4 bases clipped from V and 8 bases from J, the junction kept 13 bases outside the gene matches. Germline CDR1 and CDR2: LGHDT and YNNKEL (reference sequence). The CDR3 runs 16 residues. The CDR3 spells CASSPQAAGGGDEQFF. DNA for the CDR3: TGTGCCAGCAGCCCCCAGGCGGCGGGGGGCGGGGATGAGCAGTTCTTC.

The chain carries TRBV4-2 and TRBJ1-3; 8 bases fit TRBD1. The V gene end was trimmed by 1 base and the J gene end by 11 bases; junction bases not matched to a gene: 4. Germline V gene lookup returns CDR1 LGHNA and CDR2 YNFKEQ. The CDR3 totals 13 residues. CDR3 sequence (DNA): TGTGCCAGCAGCCAAGCCCAGGGGGCCCCCATATATTTT. This sequence encodes CASSQAQGAPIYF.

This clonotype was seen repeatedly, ten times or more. The CDR3 spells CASSFLPGTGTEAFF. The CDR3 bases are TGTGCCAGCAGTTTTCTACCGGGCACGGGCACTGAAGCTTTCTTT. The rearrangement joins TRBV12-3 or TRBV12-4 to TRBJ1-1; no firm D call. Trimming stripped 3 bases from V and 4 bases from J, with 15 bases between. This CDR3 has 15 residues.

This clonotype came up a few times. The chain is built from TRBV20-1 and TRBJ2-2, with 11 bases fitting TRBD1. The CDR3 is 14 residues long. The V segment lost 6 bases and the J segment 4 bases; nucleotides outside the gene matches: 4. Germline loops: CDR1 DFQATT, CDR2 SNEGSKA (reference sequence). CDR3 region: CSAGQGDGTGELFF. The CDR3 nucleotides read TGCAGTGCGGGACAGGGGGATGGCACCGGGGAGCTGTTTTTT.

This clonotype has only a few counts. This chain links TRBV12-3 or TRBV12-4 with TRBJ2-7; a possible D gene is TRBD1 (5 bases). This CDR3 contains 13 residues. V lost 4 bases and J lost 2, with 9 bases in between. This chain's CDR3 is CASSWGQTYEQYF. In DNA, the CDR3 is TGTGCCAGCAGTTGGGGCCAGACCTACGAGCAGTACTTC.

This clonotype was seen repeatedly, ten times or more. J is TRBJ2-1 and V is TRBV7-2, with 11 positions matching TRBD1. The J segment lost 15 bases and the V segment lost 11 bases, leaving 15 bases of the junction unmatched. The CDR3 runs to 13 residues. CDR1 is SGHTA, CDR2 FQGNSA, per germline. Here the CDR3 DNA reads TGTGCCCTAGCTTACGGACAGGGGGCGTTAAGGTTCTTC. As protein: CALAYGQGALRFF.

This clonotype came up many times. The chain uses TRBV12-3 or TRBV12-4 and TRBJ2-1, with no clear D. The ends were cut back, 5 bases at V and 5 bases at J, with 7 bases in the middle. The CDR3 runs to 12 residues. The DNA for the CDR3 is TGTGCCAGCAGTCAATGGAACAATGAGCAGTTCTTC. Its translation is CASSQWNNEQFF.

In this sample, this clonotype turned up a few times. V and J are TRBV11-2 and TRBJ2-2, with D maybe TRBD1 (5 bases). V was clipped by 5 bases and J by 2 bases, with 12 bases between them. The CDR3 has 15 amino acids. Germline assignment: CDR1 SGHAT and CDR2 FQNNGV. In nucleotides, the CDR3 is TGTGCCAGCAGCACGTGGACAACCAACACCGGGGAGCTGTTTTTT. It encodes CASSTWTTNTGELFF.

The chain couples TRBV6-1 to TRBJ2-3, with TRBD2 matching 12 bases. In germline, CDR1 is MNHNS, CDR2 SASEGT. The J segment lost 4 bases and the V segment lost 5 bases, leaving 7 bases of the junction unmatched. This CDR3 spans 16 amino acids. The CDR3 region is CASSPETSGGADTQYF. Written as DNA, the CDR3 is TGTGCCAGCAGTCCCGAGACTAGCGGGGGAGCAGATACGCAGTATTTT.

This clonotype occurred many times. The chain links TRBV4-3 to TRBJ2-7; perhaps TRBD1 as D (6 bases). V dropped 0 bases and J dropped 5 bases, with 11 bases sitting between them. The germline V gene encodes CDR1 LGHNA and CDR2 YSLEER. The CDR3 runs 14 residues. CDR3 sequence reads: CASSQDIGGNEQYF. DNA of the CDR3: TGCGCCAGCAGCCAAGATATAGGGGGTAACGAGCAGTACTTC.

In this sample, this clonotype turned up a few times. CDR3 residues: CASSYSRGGASETQYF. The CDR3 DNA follows: TGTGCCAGCAGTTACAGTCGAGGGGGCGCTTCGGAGACCCAGTACTTC. The rearrangement joins TRBV6-5 to TRBJ2-5; 7 bases are shared with TRBD1. The germline V gene encodes CDR1 MNHEY and CDR2 SVGAGI. The CDR3 runs to 16 residues. The ends lost 2 bases at V and 5 bases at J; junction bases unmatched: 11.

This clonotype has a count of ten or more. CDR3 loop: CSVEVALSLRGKNIQYF. The CDR3 bases are TGCAGCGTTGAAGTAGCATTAAGCTTGAGGGGTAAAAACATTCAGTACTTC. The V and J genes are TRBV29-1 and TRBJ2-4, with D perhaps TRBD1 or TRBD2 (5 bases each). The CDR3 is made up of 17 amino acids. The V gene lost 1 base and the J gene lost 4 bases, with 20 bases spanning the gap. Germline loops: CDR1 SQVTM, CDR2 ANQGSEA.

V is TRBV5-1 and J is TRBJ1-2, with 10 bases identical to TRBD1. V was pared by 3 bases and J by 5 bases, with 10 bases of the junction left unmatched. The CDR3 sequence is 16 residues long. Germline V CDR1 and CDR2: SGHRS, YFSETQ. Here the CDR3 reads CASSSSTGTGVYGYTF. CDR3 in DNA: TGCGCCAGCAGCTCCTCAACCGGGACAGGGGTTTATGGCTACACCTTC.